A single sample is the source of the 11 T cell receptor beta chains below, sequenced in a study of T cell repertoires in cytomegalovirus infection (dated by TCRdb to about 2019). TCRdb records Illumina HiSeq 1500 as the sequencer. The public reads were run again by TCRdb, first through fastp at Q25 and then through MiXCR, and only productive beta chains were kept. All rows with the same CDR3 protein become a single entry with the most common DNA and genes. Present in this sample are some 77,000 distinct CDR3 sequences, around 3.4% of which were seen just once. The top ten constitute roughly 4.4% of the sample. Sequencing was performed on PBMCs. These receptors all stem from a human donor in good health (CMV status not recorded). Some clones in this sample may be carry-over from other donors' samples.

There are many counts of this clonotype. The rearrangement uses TRBV12-3 or TRBV12-4 and TRBJ1-2; no clear D gene. The CDR3 runs 12 residues. Trimming left V 3 bases short and J 4 bases short, with 6 bases between. The CDR3 here is CASSLVGYGYTF. The CDR3 DNA is TGTGCCAGCAGTTTGGTCGGCTATGGCTACACCTTC.

This clonotype showed up many times. The rearrangement links TRBV18 to TRBJ1-5; 10 bases align to TRBD1. CDR1 is KGHSH, CDR2 LQKENI, per germline. The CDR3 has 17 amino acids. V lost 0 bases, J lost 7 bases, and 9 bases stayed unmatched. The CDR3 reads CASSPPGTGVKKQPQHF. The CDR3 bases are TGTGCCAGCTCACCACCCGGGACAGGGGTAAAGAAGCAGCCCCAGCATTTT.

This clonotype was recorded at least ten times. This rearrangement joins TRBV7-6 to TRBJ2-7; 7 bases align to TRBD2. V shed 1 base, J shed 2 bases, and the junction held 8 bases outside the gene matches. CDR1 is SGHVS and CDR2 is FNYEAQ in the germline V gene. The CDR3 runs 16 residues. This CDR3 reads CASSLGAGTTPYEQYF. DNA for the CDR3: TGTGCCAGCAGCTTAGGGGCCGGGACTACCCCCTACGAGCAGTACTTC.

This clonotype was seen many times. The chain carries TRBV7-2 and TRBJ2-2, with a tentative D call TRBD2 (6 bases). This CDR3 region has 16 residues. Trimming left V 5 bases short and J 1 base short, with 14 bases between. Per germline, CDR1 SGHTA and CDR2 FQGNSA. CDR3 sequence (DNA): TGTGCCAGCAGCAAACCGGGACTTATGAACACCGGGGAGCTGTTTTTT. Translation: CASSKPGLMNTGELFF.

This clonotype was seen repeatedly, ten times or more. This chain links TRBV7-2 with TRBJ2-4; TRBD1 aligns across 7 bases. Trimming removed 4 bases from V and 9 bases from J; junction bases left unmatched: 6. Looked up from germline, CDR1 is SGHTA and CDR2 is FQGNSA. The CDR3 spans 13 residues. The CDR3 DNA is TGTGCCAGCAGCTCCACAGGGGTAGGCATTCAGTACTTC. Translated, it gives CASSSTGVGIQYF.

In its sample, this clonotype was seen many times. V and J are TRBV12-3 or TRBV12-4 and TRBJ2-5, with 7 bases fitting TRBD2. Trimming took 6 bases from V and 3 from J; bases not matched to a gene: 7. This CDR3 has 14 amino acids. The CDR3 coding sequence is TGTGCCAGCAGCCTCAGACTAGCCGAAGAGACCCAGTACTTC. It specifies CASSLRLAEETQYF.

This clonotype was detected many times. V usage is TRBV6-2 or TRBV6-3 and J usage is TRBJ1-1; D gene unclear. CDR1 and CDR2 (germline): MNHEY, SVGEGT. With 0 bases removed from V and 4 bases from J, the gap between germline ends came to 36 bases. CDR3 length equals 23 residues. The CDR3 DNA sequence: TGTGCCAGCAGTTACTCGAGTCAGGCAAACACGCCGAGGGATCCCCGGGGTCGCACTGAAGCTTTCTTT. Residues: CASSYSSQANTPRDPRGRTEAFF.

This clonotype has ten or more counts. The rearrangement links TRBV6-4 to TRBJ1-6, with a weak D call TRBD1 (5 bases). CDR3 length: 16 amino acids. V was shortened by 3 bases and J by 7 bases, with 16 bases between the two germline ends. Per the germline V gene, CDR1 is MRHNA and CDR2 is SNTAGT. CDR3 residues: CASSDSDHQGNSPLHF. DNA for the CDR3: TGTGCCAGCAGTGATTCTGACCACCAGGGAAATTCACCCCTCCACTTT.

This clonotype was observed many times. The CDR3 spells CASSLESSRVHSPLHF. CDR3 DNA sequence: TGTGCCAGCAGCTTAGAATCGTCCAGGGTACATTCACCCCTCCACTTT. The gene calls are TRBV7-9 and TRBJ1-6; TRBD1 is a possible D gene (5 bases). Germline lookup yields CDR1 SEHNR and CDR2 FQNEAQ (reference sequence). The V gene lost 1 base and the J gene lost 8 bases, with 15 bases spanning the gap. CDR3 length: 16 residues.

This clonotype was recorded at least ten times. This chain links TRBV19 with TRBJ1-6, with a weak D call TRBD1 (5 bases). The CDR3 is 14 residues long. The V end lost 5 bases, the J end lost 7 bases, and 12 bases lay between the germline ends. CDR1 LNHDA and CDR2 SQIVND come from the germline V gene (reference sequence). CDR3 nucleotides: TGTGCCAGTAGTCTCCGGGGCGCGAATTCACCCCTCCACTTT. Amino acids: CASSLRGANSPLHF.

This clonotype showed up many times. The chain couples TRBV7-2 to TRBJ2-3; no firm D call. V was trimmed by 1 base and J by 0 bases, leaving 14 bases between them. The CDR3 is 17 residues long. The germline V gene has CDR1 SGHTA and CDR2 FQGNSA. CDR3 DNA sequence: TGTGCCAGCAGCTTAGAGGGCTGGTCCTTAAGCACAGATACGCAGTATTTT. Its translation: CASSLEGWSLSTDTQYF.